Sequencing of this TCR beta chain was carried out in a study of OX40 agonist ivuxolimab in advanced cancers. There are a few counts of this clone. Its antigen is not identified. The CDR3 has 18 amino acids. Losses at the gene ends were 5 bases for V and 7 bases for J; bases not matched to a gene: 15. In germline, CDR1 is SGHVS, CDR2 FNYEAQ. Study-level points and caveats: On average, CD8+ T cells had more expanded clones than CD4+.

Profiling relied on immunoSEQ multiplex PCR, and the TCRdb table lists in-frame clones only, not all of them. The data show nearly 45,000 clones, with around four fifths seen just once and 15% held by the top ten. This clonotype was sampled from an adult with an advanced solid tumor such as melanoma, head and neck, liver or kidney cancer. The genes are TRBV7-6 and TRBJ2-1; TRBD1 aligns across 12 bases. Sample: CD4+ or CD8+ T cells sorted from blood, taken in a trial of the OX40 agonist ivuxolimab. This chain's CDR3 is CASSPEGTGGQLGNEQFF. The CDR3 coding sequence is TGTGCCAGCAGCCCAGAAGGGACAGGGGGCCAGTTGGGGAATGAGCAGTTCTTC. The complete variable domain, with remaining parts taken from reference TRBV7-6 and TRBJ2-1, reads GAGVSQSPRYKVTKRGQDVALRCDPISGHVSLYWYRQALGQGPEFLTYFNYEAQQDKSGLPNDRFSAERPEGSISTLTIQRTEQRDSAMYRCASSPEGTGGQLGNEQFFGPGTRLTVL.